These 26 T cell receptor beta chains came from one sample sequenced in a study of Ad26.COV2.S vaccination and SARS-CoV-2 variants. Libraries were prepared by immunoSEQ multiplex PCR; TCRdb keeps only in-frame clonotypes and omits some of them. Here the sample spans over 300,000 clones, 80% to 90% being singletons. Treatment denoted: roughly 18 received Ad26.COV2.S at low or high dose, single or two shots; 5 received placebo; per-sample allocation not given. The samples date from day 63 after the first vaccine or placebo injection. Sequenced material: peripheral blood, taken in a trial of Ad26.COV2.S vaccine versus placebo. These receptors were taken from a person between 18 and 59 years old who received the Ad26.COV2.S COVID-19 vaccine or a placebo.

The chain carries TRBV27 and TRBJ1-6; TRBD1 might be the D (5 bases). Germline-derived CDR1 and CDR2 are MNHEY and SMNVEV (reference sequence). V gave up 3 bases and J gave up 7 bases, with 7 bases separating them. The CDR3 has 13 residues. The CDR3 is CASSFSGNSPLHF. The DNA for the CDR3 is TGTGCCAGCAGTTTTTCAGGGAATTCACCCCTCCACTTT.

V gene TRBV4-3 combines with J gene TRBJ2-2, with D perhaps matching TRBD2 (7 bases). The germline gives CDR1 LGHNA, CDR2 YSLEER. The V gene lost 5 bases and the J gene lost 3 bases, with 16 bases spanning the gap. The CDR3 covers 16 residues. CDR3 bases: TGCGCCAGCAGCGCACCCACAGGGAGGGACACCGGGGAGCTGTTTTTT. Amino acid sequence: CASSAPTGRDTGELFF.

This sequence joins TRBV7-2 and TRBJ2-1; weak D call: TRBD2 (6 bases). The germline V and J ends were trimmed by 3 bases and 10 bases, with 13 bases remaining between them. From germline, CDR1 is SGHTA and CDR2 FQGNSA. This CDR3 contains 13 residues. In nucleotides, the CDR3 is TGTGCCAGCAGCTTTAACGGGGGTCGAGAGCAGTTCTTC. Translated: CASSFNGGREQFF.

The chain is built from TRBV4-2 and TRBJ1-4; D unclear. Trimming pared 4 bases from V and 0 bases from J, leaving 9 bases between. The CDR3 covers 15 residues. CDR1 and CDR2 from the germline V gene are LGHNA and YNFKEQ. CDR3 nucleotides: TGTGCCAGCAGCCGAAACATCGCAACTAATGAAAAACTGTTTTTT. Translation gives CASSRNIATNEKLFF.

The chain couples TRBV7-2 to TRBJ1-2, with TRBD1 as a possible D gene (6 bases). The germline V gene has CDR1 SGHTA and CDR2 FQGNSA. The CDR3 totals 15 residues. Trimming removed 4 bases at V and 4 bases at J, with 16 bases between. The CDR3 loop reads CASSSSGTPSYGYTF. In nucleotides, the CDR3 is TGTGCCAGCAGCTCGTCCGGGACACCAAGCTATGGCTACACCTTC.

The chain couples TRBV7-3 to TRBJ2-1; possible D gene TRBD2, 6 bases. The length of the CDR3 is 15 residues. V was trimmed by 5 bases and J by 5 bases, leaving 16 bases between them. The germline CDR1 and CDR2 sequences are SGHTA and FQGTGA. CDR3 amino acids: CASSPHLAGNNEQFF. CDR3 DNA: TGTGCCAGCAGCCCCCATCTCGCGGGAAACAATGAGCAGTTCTTC. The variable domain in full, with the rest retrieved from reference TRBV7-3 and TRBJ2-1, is GAGVSQTPSNKVTEKGKYVELRCDPISGHTALYWYRQSLGQGPEFLIYFQGTGAADDSGLPNDRFFAVRPEGSVSTLKIQRTERGDSAVYLCASSPHLAGNNEQFFGPGTRLTVL.

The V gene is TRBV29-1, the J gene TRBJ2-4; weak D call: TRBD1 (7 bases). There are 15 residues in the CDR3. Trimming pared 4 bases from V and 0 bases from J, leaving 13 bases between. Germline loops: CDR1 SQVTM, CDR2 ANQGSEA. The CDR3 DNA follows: TGCAGCGTTGTTGGAGGGGGCCTAGCCAAAAACATTCAGTACTTC. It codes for CSVVGGGLAKNIQYF.

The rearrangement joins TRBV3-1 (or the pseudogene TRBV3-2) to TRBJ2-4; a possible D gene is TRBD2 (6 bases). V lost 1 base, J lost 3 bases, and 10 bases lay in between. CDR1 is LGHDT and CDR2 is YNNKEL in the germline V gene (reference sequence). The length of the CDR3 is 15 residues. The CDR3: CASSQGGTVKNIQYF. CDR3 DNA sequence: TGTGCCAGCAGCCAAGGCGGGACTGTCAAAAACATTCAGTACTTC.

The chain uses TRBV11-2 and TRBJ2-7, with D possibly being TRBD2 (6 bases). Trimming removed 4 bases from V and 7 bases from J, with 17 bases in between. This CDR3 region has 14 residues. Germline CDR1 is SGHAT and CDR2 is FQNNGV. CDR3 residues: CASSYPAGYGEQYF. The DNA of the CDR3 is TGTGCCAGCAGCTACCCAGCGGGTTATGGAGAGCAGTACTTC.

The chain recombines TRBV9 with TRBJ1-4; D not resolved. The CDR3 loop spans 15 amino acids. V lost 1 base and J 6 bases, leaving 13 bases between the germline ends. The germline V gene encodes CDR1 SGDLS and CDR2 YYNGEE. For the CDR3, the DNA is TGTGCCAGCAGCGTATTCGGCAGGTTTGATGAAAAACTGTTTTTT. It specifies CASSVFGRFDEKLFF.

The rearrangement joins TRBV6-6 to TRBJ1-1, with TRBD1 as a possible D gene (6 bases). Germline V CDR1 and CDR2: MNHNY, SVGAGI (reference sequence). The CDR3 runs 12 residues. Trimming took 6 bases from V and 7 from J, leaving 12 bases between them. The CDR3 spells CASSSEGGEAFF. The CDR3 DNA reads TGTGCCAGCAGCTCCGAGGGGGGTGAAGCTTTCTTT.

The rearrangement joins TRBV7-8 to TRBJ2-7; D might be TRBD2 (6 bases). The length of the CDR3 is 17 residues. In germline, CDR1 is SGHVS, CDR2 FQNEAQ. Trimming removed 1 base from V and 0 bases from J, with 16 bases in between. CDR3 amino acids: CASSLGGMQTSSYEQYF. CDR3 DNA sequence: TGTGCCAGCAGCTTAGGGGGGATGCAGACTAGCTCCTACGAGCAGTACTTC. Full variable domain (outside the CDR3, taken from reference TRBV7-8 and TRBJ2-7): GAGVSQSPRYKVAKRGQDVALRCDPISGHVSLFWYQQALGQGPEFLTYFQNEAQLDKSGLPSDRFFAERPEGSVSTLKIQRTQQEDSAVYLCASSLGGMQTSSYEQYFGPGTRLTVT.

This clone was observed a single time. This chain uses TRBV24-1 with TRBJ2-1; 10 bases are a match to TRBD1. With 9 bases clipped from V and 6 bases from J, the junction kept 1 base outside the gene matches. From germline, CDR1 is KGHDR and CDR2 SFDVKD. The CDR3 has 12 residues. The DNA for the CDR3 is TGTGCCACCCGGGACAGGGGCAATGAGCAGTTCTTC. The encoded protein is CATRDRGNEQFF.

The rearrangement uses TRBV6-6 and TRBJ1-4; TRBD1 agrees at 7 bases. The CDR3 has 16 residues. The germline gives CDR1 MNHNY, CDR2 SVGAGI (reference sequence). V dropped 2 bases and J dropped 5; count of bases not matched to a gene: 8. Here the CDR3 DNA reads TGTGCCAGCAGTTACCCTTCGACAGGGTCCAATGAAAAACTGTTTTTT. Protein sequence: CASSYPSTGSNEKLFF.

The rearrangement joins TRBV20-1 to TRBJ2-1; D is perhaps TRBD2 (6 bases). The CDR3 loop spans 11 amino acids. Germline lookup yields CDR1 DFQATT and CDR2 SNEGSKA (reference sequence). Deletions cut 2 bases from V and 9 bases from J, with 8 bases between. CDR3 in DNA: TGCAGTGCTAGACCCGGGGGTGAGCAGTTCTTC. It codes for CSARPGGEQFF.

The CDR3 loop is CASTLGIQGEQYF. The CDR3 nucleotides read TGTGCCAGCACCCTCGGCATTCAGGGCGAGCAGTACTTC. The rearrangement uses TRBV5-6 and TRBJ2-7; TRBD1 might be the D (5 bases). V lost 6 bases and J 6 bases, leaving 16 bases between the germline ends. The CDR3 spans 13 residues. The germline gives CDR1 SGHDT, CDR2 YYEEEE.

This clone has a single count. CDR3 bases: TGTGCCAGCAGTGACTCGATAGCGGGTACAGATACGCAGTATTTT. Its translation: CASSDSIAGTDTQYF. The chain has TRBV6-4 and TRBJ2-3, with TRBD2 matching 7 bases. V lost 0 bases to trimming and J lost 3 bases; unmatched junction nucleotides: 3. This CDR3 has 15 amino acids. Germline assignment: CDR1 MRHNA and CDR2 SNTAGT.

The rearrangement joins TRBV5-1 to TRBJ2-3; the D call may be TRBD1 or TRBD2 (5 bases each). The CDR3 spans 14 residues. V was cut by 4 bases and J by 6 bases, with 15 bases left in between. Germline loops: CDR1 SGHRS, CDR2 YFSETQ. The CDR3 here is CASSRGNIGDTQYF. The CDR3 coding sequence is TGCGCCAGCAGCCGGGGCAATATAGGGGATACGCAGTATTTT. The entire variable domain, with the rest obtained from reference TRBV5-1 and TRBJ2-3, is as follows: KAGVTQTPRYLIKTRGQQVTLSCSPISGHRSVSWYQQTPGQGLQFLFEYFSETQRNKGNFPGRFSGRQFSNSRSEMNVSTLELGDSALYLCASSRGNIGDTQYFGPGTRLTVL.

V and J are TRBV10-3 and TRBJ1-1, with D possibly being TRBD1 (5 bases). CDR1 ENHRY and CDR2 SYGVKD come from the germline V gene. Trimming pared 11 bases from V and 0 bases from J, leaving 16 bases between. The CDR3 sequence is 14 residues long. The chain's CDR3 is CAVSSRGMNTEAFF. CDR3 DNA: TGTGCCGTTAGTTCGAGGGGCATGAACACTGAAGCTTTCTTT.

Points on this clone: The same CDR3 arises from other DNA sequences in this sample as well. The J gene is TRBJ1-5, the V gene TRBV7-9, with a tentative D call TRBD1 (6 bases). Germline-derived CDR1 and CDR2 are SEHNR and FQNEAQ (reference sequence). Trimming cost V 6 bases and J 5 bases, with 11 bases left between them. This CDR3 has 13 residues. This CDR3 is CASSRGADQPQHF. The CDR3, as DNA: TGTGCCAGCAGTAGGGGGGCAGATCAGCCCCAGCATTTT.

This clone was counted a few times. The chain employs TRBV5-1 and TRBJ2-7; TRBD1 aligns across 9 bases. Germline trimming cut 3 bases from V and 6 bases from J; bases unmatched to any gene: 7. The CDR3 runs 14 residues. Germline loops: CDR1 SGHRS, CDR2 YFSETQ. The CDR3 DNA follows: TGCGCCAGCAGCTCTCAACAGGGGGCTAGCGAGCAGTACTTC. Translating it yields CASSSQQGASEQYF.

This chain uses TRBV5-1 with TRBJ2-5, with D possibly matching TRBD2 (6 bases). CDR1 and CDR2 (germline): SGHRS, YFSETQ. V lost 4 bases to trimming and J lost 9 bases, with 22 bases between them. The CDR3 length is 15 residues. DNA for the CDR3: TGCGCCAGCAGCAACGGACTAACCGCCTGGCTGGCCCAGTACTTC. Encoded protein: CASSNGLTAWLAQYF.

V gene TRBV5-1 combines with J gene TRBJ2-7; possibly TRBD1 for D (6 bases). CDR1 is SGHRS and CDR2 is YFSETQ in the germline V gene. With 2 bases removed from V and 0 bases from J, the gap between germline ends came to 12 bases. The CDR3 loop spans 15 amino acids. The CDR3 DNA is TGCGCCAGCAGCTTTGGACGAGGGGGCTCCTACGAGCAGTACTTC. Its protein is CASSFGRGGSYEQYF.

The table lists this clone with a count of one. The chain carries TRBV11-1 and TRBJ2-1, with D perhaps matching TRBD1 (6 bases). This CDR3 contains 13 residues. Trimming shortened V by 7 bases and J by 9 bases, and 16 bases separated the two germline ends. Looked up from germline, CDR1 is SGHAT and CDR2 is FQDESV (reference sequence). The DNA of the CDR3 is TGTGCCAGCATAAAGGACAGTTCTTCTGAGCAGTTCTTC. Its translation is CASIKDSSSEQFF.

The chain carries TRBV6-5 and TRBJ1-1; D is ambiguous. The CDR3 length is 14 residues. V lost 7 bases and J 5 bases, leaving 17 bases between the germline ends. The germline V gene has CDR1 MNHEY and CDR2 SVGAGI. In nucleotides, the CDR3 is TGTGCCAGCATTTTACTAACCGGTGGGACTGAAGCTTTCTTT. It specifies CASILLTGGTEAFF.

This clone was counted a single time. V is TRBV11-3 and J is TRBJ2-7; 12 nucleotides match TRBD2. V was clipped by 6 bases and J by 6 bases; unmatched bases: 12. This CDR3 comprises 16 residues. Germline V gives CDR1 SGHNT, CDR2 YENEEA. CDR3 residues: CASSYRLAGVLSEQYF. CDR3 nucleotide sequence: TGTGCCAGCAGTTATCGACTAGCGGGAGTATTGAGCGAGCAGTACTTC.